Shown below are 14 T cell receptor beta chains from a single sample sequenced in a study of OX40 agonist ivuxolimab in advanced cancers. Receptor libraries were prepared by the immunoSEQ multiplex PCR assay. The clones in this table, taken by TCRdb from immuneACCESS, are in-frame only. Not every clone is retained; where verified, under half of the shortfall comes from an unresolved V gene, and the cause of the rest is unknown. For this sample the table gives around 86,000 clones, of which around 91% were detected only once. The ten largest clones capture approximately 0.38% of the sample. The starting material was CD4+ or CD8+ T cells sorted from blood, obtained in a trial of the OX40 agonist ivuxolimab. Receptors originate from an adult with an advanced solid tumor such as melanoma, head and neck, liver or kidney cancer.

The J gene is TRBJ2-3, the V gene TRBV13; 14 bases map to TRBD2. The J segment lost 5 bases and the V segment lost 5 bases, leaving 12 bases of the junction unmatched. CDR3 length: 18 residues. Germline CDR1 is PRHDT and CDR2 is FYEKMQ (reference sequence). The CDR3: CASSAGTSGRNGEDTQYF. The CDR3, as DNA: TGTGCCAGCAGCGCCGGGACTAGCGGGAGAAATGGGGAAGATACGCAGTATTTT.

The CDR3 DNA reads as TGTGCCAGCAGCCGAATGTCAGCTTTCTTT. Its protein is CASSRMSAFF. The rearrangement links TRBV16 to TRBJ1-1; no definite D call. The germline V and J ends were trimmed by 4 bases and 10 bases, with 7 bases remaining between them. Looked up from germline, CDR1 is KGHSY and CDR2 is FQNENV. The CDR3 runs to 10 residues.

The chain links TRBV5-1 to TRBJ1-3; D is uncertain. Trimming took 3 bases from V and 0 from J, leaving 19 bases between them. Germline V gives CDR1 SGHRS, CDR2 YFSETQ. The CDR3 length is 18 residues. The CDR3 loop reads CASSSPGKAGNSGNTIYF. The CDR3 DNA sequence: TGCGCCAGCAGCTCTCCTGGGAAGGCGGGAAACTCTGGAAACACCATATATTTT.

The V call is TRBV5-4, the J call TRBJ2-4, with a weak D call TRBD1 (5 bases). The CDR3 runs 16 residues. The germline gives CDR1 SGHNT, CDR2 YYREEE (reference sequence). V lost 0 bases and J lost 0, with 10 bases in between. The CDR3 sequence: CASSLGGTQAKNIQYF. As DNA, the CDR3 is TGTGCCAGCAGCTTGGGGGGCACACAAGCCAAAAACATTCAGTACTTC.

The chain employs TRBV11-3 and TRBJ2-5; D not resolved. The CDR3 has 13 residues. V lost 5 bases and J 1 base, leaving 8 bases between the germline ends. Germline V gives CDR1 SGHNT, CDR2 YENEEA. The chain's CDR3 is CASSQAFQETQYF. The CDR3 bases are TGTGCCAGCAGCCAGGCTTTCCAAGAGACCCAGTACTTC.

The CDR3 region is CASSQDRGVGETQYF. The CDR3 bases are TGCGCCAGCAGCCAAGATCGGGGGGTCGGAGAGACCCAGTACTTC. V and J are TRBV4-3 and TRBJ2-5, with 7 positions matching TRBD2. The V gene's germline CDR1 is LGHNA and CDR2 YSLEER. The CDR3 covers 15 residues. With V trimmed by 0 bases and J by 4 bases, 5 bases remained unmatched.

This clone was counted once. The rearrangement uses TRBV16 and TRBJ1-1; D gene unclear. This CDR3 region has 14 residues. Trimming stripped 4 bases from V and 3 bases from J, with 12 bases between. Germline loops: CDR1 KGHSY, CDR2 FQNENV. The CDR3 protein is CASSPGGGYTEAFF. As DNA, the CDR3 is TGTGCCAGCAGCCCAGGAGGAGGGTACACTGAAGCTTTCTTT. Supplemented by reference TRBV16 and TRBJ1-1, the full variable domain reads GEEVAQTPKHLVRGEGQKAKLYCAPIKGHSYVFWYQQVLKNEFKFLISFQNENVFDETGMPKERFSAKCLPNSPCSLEIQATKLEDSAVYFCASSPGGGYTEAFFGQGTRLTVV.

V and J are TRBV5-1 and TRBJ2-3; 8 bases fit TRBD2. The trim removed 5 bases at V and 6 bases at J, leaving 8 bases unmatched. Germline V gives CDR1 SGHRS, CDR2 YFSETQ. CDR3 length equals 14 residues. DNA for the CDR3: TGCGCCAGCAGACTAGCGGACCGGGGGGATACGCAGTATTTT. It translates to CASRLADRGDTQYF.

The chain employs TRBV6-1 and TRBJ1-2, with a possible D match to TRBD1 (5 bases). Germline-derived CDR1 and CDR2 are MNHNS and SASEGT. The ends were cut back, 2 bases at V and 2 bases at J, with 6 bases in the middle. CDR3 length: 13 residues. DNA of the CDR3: TGTGCCAGCAGTGAAAACAGGAACTATGGCTACACCTTC. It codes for CASSENRNYGYTF.

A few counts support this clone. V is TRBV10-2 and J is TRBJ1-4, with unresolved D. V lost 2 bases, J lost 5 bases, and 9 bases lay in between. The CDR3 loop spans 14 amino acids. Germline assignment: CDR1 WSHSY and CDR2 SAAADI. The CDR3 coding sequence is TGCGCCAGCAGTGAGACCTCGGAGAATGAAAAACTGTTTTTT. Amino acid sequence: CASSETSENEKLFF.

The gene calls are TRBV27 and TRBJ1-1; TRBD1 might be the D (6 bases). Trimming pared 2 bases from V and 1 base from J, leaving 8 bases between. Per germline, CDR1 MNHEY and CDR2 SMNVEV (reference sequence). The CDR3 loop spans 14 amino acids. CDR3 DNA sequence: TGTGCCAGCAGTTTAGACAGGCCGAACACTGAAGCTTTCTTT. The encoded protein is CASSLDRPNTEAFF.

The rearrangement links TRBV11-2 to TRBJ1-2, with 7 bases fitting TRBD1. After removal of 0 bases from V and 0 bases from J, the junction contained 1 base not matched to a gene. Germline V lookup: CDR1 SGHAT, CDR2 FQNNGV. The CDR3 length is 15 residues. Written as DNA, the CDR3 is TGTGCCAGCAGCTTAGATCAGGGGGCTAACTATGGCTACACCTTC. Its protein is CASSLDQGANYGYTF.

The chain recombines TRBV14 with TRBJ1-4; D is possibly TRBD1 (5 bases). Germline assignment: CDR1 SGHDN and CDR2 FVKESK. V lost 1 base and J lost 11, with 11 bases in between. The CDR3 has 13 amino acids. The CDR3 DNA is TGTGCCAGCAGCCAAGCGGGGGTTGGTAAACTGTTTTTT. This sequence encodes CASSQAGVGKLFF.

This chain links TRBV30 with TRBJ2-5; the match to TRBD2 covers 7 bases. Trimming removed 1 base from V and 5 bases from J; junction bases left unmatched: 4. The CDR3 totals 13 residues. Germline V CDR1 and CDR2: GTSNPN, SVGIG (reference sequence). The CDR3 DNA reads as TGTGCCTGGAGTGGGACTAGTGGTGAGACCCAGTACTTC. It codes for CAWSGTSGETQYF.